The 19 T cell receptor beta chains in this list originate from one sample, sequenced in a study of neurological immune-mediated disorders. Time point of the sample: longitudinal time-point 3. TCRdb independently ran MiXCR on the 5' RACE reads; one entry per CDR3 protein. The data hold 85,000 to 110,000 distinct CDR3 sequences, with about a tenth observed a single time. What was sequenced was PBMCs. The origin of the receptors is a female donor with HTLV-1-associated myelopathy (HAM/TSP).

This clonotype was seen a handful of times. The genes are TRBV10-3 and TRBJ2-1; 10 nucleotides match TRBD2. The CDR3 sequence is 14 residues long. Germline V gives CDR1 ENHRY, CDR2 SYGVKD. V lost 6 bases, J lost 8 bases, and 7 bases stayed unmatched. The CDR3 nucleotides are TGTGCCATCAGCCAACTAGCGGGGTTAGATGAGCAGTTCTTC. It translates to CAISQLAGLDEQFF.

The sample holds many counts of this clonotype. The chain links TRBV12-3 or TRBV12-4 to TRBJ2-7; no reliable D call. The CDR3 loop spans 14 amino acids. V gave up 8 bases and J gave up 4 bases, with 18 bases separating them. The CDR3, as DNA: TGTGCCAGCCTCAAGTCGGAGTCGGAGTACGAGCAGTACTTC. Translating gives CASLKSESEYEQYF.

At least ten counts were recorded for this clonotype. The chain combines TRBV6-2 or TRBV6-3 with TRBJ1-1; D perhaps matches TRBD1 (5 bases). CDR1 and CDR2 from the germline V gene are MNHEY and SVGEGT. The CDR3 is 15 amino acids. V lost 5 bases and J lost 5, with 18 bases in between. The CDR3 reads CASSTEGRGRTEAFF. CDR3 coding DNA: TGTGCCAGCAGTACGGAGGGGCGGGGGAGGACTGAAGCTTTCTTT.

This clonotype was detected many times. The V and J genes are TRBV28 and TRBJ2-2, with no clear D. This CDR3 contains 12 residues. Germline V lookup: CDR1 MDHEN, CDR2 SYDVKM. Trimming shortened V by 8 bases and J by 7 bases, and 11 bases separated the two germline ends. The CDR3: CASGEQNGELFF. The CDR3 nucleotides read TGTGCCAGCGGGGAACAGAACGGGGAGCTGTTTTTT.

Ten or more counts support this clonotype. J is TRBJ2-2 and V is TRBV5-1, with D perhaps TRBD2 (5 bases). In germline, CDR1 is SGHRS, CDR2 YFSETQ. CDR3 length: 14 residues. V was pared by 0 bases and J by 6 bases, with 9 bases between. Here the CDR3 reads CASSLAAEAGELFF. CDR3 nucleotide sequence: TGCGCCAGCAGCTTGGCGGCGGAGGCCGGGGAGCTGTTTTTT. The full variable domain, rest sourced from reference TRBV5-1 and TRBJ2-2, is KAGVTQTPRYLIKTRGQQVTLSCSPISGHRSVSWYQQTPGQGLQFLFEYFSETQRNKGNFPGRFSGRQFSNSRSEMNVSTLELGDSALYLCASSLAAEAGELFFGEGSRLTVL.

This clonotype was detected ten times or more. This chain uses TRBV5-1 with TRBJ2-1; tentatively, D is TRBD1 or TRBD2 (5 bases each). The CDR3 runs 12 residues. Germline V gene sequence: CDR1 SGHRS, CDR2 YFSETQ. V lost 0 bases and J lost 8, with 6 bases in between. In DNA, the CDR3 is TGCGCCAGCAGCTTGGTGGGGGATGAGCAGTTCTTC. This encodes CASSLVGDEQFF.

There are many counts of this clonotype. V and J are TRBV6-1 and TRBJ2-7; D possibly matches TRBD1 or TRBD2 (7 bases each). Deletions cut 6 bases from V and 4 bases from J, with 16 bases between. Germline V lookup: CDR1 MNHNS, CDR2 SASEGT. CDR3 length equals 14 residues. In DNA form, the CDR3 reads TGTGCCAGCAGGCCCGCAGGGGGGGAGTACGAGCAGTACTTC. Protein: CASRPAGGEYEQYF.

At least ten counts were recorded for this clonotype. The chain recombines TRBV5-1 with TRBJ2-3; 11 bases align to TRBD2. Germline assignment: CDR1 SGHRS and CDR2 YFSETQ. The CDR3 extends over 17 amino acids. The ends lost 4 bases at V and 3 bases at J; junction bases unmatched: 10. The chain's CDR3 is CASSAAGASGGTDTQYF. The CDR3 coding sequence is TGCGCCAGCAGCGCTGCCGGGGCTAGCGGGGGGACAGATACGCAGTATTTT.

This clonotype was seen only a few times. The chain has TRBV5-1 and TRBJ1-5; D unclear. Looked up from germline, CDR1 is SGHRS and CDR2 is YFSETQ. The CDR3 totals 15 residues. Trimming left V 4 bases short and J 9 bases short, with 20 bases between. The chain's CDR3 is CASSPGPWGEVPQHF. The CDR3 DNA follows: TGCGCCAGCAGCCCGGGCCCCTGGGGTGAGGTGCCCCAGCATTTT.

This clonotype was detected ten times or more. The chain joins TRBV20-1 to TRBJ2-1; 8 nucleotides align to TRBD1. V trimming: 0 bases; J trimming: 9 bases; junction bases outside the gene matches: 4. Germline assignment: CDR1 DFQATT and CDR2 SNEGSKA (reference sequence). The CDR3 is 13 amino acids. The DNA for the CDR3 is TGCAGTGCTAGAGACCCGGACAGGGTTGAGCAGTTCTTC. Residues: CSARDPDRVEQFF.

This clonotype appeared many times. This chain connects TRBV5-1 to TRBJ2-3; 9 bases line up with TRBD1. This CDR3 has 16 residues. Germline CDR1 reads SGHRS; CDR2 reads YFSETQ. V was pared by 2 bases and J by 4 bases, with 8 bases of the junction left unmatched. Written as DNA, the CDR3 is TGCGCCAGCAGCTTTACCACCGGGACAGGGCCAGATACGCAGTATTTT. Translating gives CASSFTTGTGPDTQYF. The entire variable domain, with the rest obtained from reference TRBV5-1 and TRBJ2-3, is as follows: KAGVTQTPRYLIKTRGQQVTLSCSPISGHRSVSWYQQTPGQGLQFLFEYFSETQRNKGNFPGRFSGRQFSNSRSEMNVSTLELGDSALYLCASSFTTGTGPDTQYFGPGTRLTVL.

Of note for this clonotype: A read error is possible here, since a much larger clone lies one base away. The rearrangement joins TRBV18 to TRBJ2-5; the D is unclear. The germline gives CDR1 KGHSH, CDR2 LQKENI. There are 15 residues in the CDR3. CDR3 nucleotide sequence: TGTGTCAGCTCACCAAATCGGGCCCAGGAAGAGACCCAGTACTTC. It specifies CVSSPNRAQEETQYF.

This clonotype was observed many times. The chain recombines TRBV7-9 with TRBJ2-7; D gene unclear. Deletions cut 4 bases from V and 2 bases from J, with 6 bases between. This CDR3 has 12 residues. Per the germline V gene, CDR1 is SEHNR and CDR2 is FQNEAQ (reference sequence). CDR3 coding DNA: TGTGCCAGCAGCTCAATCACCTACGAGCAGTACTTC. The encoded protein is CASSSITYEQYF.

This rearrangement joins TRBV5-1 to TRBJ2-1, with D possibly matching TRBD1 (7 bases). CDR1 and CDR2 (germline): SGHRS, YFSETQ. CDR3 length: 15 amino acids. Trimming cost V 4 bases and J 11 bases, with 22 bases left between them. The CDR3 is CASSTDQGGLDKQFF. DNA of the CDR3: TGCGCCAGCAGCACGGACCAGGGGGGTCTAGATAAGCAGTTCTTC.

This clonotype appeared many times. The chain links TRBV5-1 to TRBJ2-6; 8 bases fit TRBD1. Germline V gives CDR1 SGHRS, CDR2 YFSETQ. Unmatched junction bases numbered 4, after V lost 4 bases and J lost 4 bases. The CDR3 runs to 15 residues. The CDR3 bases are TGCGCCAGCAGCCGACAGGGGAACGGGGCCAACGTCCTGACTTTC. It translates to CASSRQGNGANVLTF.

This clonotype has only a few counts. The chain recombines TRBV20-1 with TRBJ2-5; TRBD1 aligns across 8 bases. J lost 2 bases, V lost 6 bases, and 5 bases had no gene match. Germline V gene sequence: CDR1 DFQATT, CDR2 SNEGSKA (reference sequence). The CDR3 is made up of 13 amino acids. The CDR3 DNA reads TGCAGTGCCAGGACAGGGAGACAAGAGACCCAGTACTTC. Amino acid sequence: CSARTGRQETQYF.

This clonotype was counted ten times or more. The chain links TRBV20-1 to TRBJ2-5, with 7 bases identical to TRBD2. Trimming at V came to 6 bases and at J to 5 bases, leaving 12 bases not matched to a gene. The V gene's germline CDR1 is DFQATT and CDR2 SNEGSKA (reference sequence). The CDR3 length is 14 residues. In DNA form, the CDR3 reads TGCAGTGCGCCCCTGATTAGGGGAGGGGAGACCCAGTACTTC. Translation gives CSAPLIRGGETQYF.

This clonotype was seen once. This clone may be a read error of a much larger clone one base away. The chain employs TRBV6-5 and TRBJ2-1, with 8 bases aligning to TRBD1. The CDR3 has 16 amino acids. CDR1 MNHEY and CDR2 SVGAGI come from the germline V gene. CDR3 residues: CASRSQTGESYNEQLF. The CDR3 DNA reads as TGTGCCAGCAGGTCACAGACAGGGGAGTCCTACAATGAGCAGTTATTC.

Many counts were recorded for this clonotype. The junction departs from germline at one end; a sequencing error may be responsible. This chain connects TRBV15 to TRBJ1-5; no clear D gene. The CDR3 has 17 amino acids. Germline V gene data show CDR1 as LNHNV and CDR2 as YYDKDF (reference sequence). CDR3 DNA: TGTGCTACCAGCAGAGTTTCCCGTAGCTGGGGCAATCAGCCCCAGCATTTT. The encoded protein is CATSRVSRSWGNQPQHF. The full variable domain, rest sourced from reference TRBV15 and TRBJ1-5, is DAMVIQNPRYQVTQFGKPVTLSCSQTLNHNVMYWYQQKSSQAPKLLFHYYDKDFNNEADTPDNFQSRRPNTSFCFLDIRSPGLGDTAMYLCATSRVSRSWGNQPQHFGDGTRLSIL.